A selection of T cell receptor beta chains follows, all from one sample in a study of graft-versus-host responses after intestinal transplantation. Assay used: immunoSEQ multiplex PCR; TCRdb lists only in-frame clones, some missing. Of approximately 82,000 clones in the sample, about 93% were seen once. Their specific antigens are unknown. The source material was unstimulated CD8+ T cells sorted from spleen or lymph node cells, sampled before transplant. The receptors derive from a human donor who was the organ donor for an intestinal transplant. Each CDR3 is given with its conserved first and last residue. D genes are given only for firm matches. For some rows the clone size is stated as once, few or many, or as a class when expanded; others skip it.

.,TRBD2,TRBV28,TRBJ2-1,CASSFPTTSGTAYNEQFF,TGTGCCAGCAGTTTCCCGACGACTAGCGGGACGGCCTACAATGAGCAGTTCTTC
.,TRBD1,TRBV6-1,TRBJ2-7,CASKVRDRGYEQYF,TGTGCCAGCAAAGTCCGGGACAGGGGTTACGAGCAGTACTTC
.,.,TRBV19,TRBJ1-5,CASTPGGNQPQHF,TGTGCCAGTACCCCGGGGGGCAATCAGCCCCAGCATTTT
.,.,TRBV6-5,TRBJ2-4,CASSSGQSQYF,TGTGCCAGCAGTTCGGGACAATCCCAGTACTTC
.,.,TRBV30,TRBJ1-4,CAWKSWGQANEKLFF,TGTGCCTGGAAGTCTTGGGGGCAGGCTAATGAAAAACTGTTTTTT
.,TRBD1,TRBV9,TRBJ2-2,CASSERDRALTGELFF,TGTGCCAGCAGCGAGAGAGACAGGGCACTCACCGGGGAGCTGTTTTTT
.,.,TRBV7-9,TRBJ2-7,CASSPYATGFHEQYF,TGTGCCAGCAGCCCATACGCGACGGGGTTCCACGAGCAGTACTTC
.,.,TRBV19,TRBJ2-7,CASSIAGSEQYF,TGTGCCAGTAGTATTGCTGGGAGCGAGCAGTACTTC
.,.,TRBV7-2,TRBJ1-1,CASSLVATSAEAFF,TGTGCCAGCAGCTTAGTTGCGACCAGCGCTGAAGCTTTCTTT
.,TRBD2,TRBV4-3,TRBJ2-7,CASSPRGGLAGLYEQYF,TGCGCCAGCAGCCCCCGGGGGGGACTAGCGGGCCTCTACGAGCAGTACTTC
.,TRBD2,TRBV5-4,TRBJ2-5,CASSLGVSGIGETQYF,TGTGCCAGCAGCTTGGGCGTCAGCGGGATCGGAGAGACCCAGTACTTC
once,TRBD1,TRBV5-1,TRBJ2-7,CASSPGTGGNEQYF,TGCGCCAGCAGCCCGGGGACAGGGGGGAACGAGCAGTACTTC
.,TRBD2,TRBV7-9,TRBJ2-4,CASSLTSGLGNIQYF,TGTGCCAGCAGCCTCACTAGCGGTTTGGGAAACATTCAGTACTTC
.,TRBD2,TRBV30,TRBJ2-3,CAWSVYLGLASDTQYF,TGTGCCTGGAGTGTTTATCTCGGACTAGCTTCAGATACGCAGTATTTT
.,.,TRBV10-2,TRBJ2-7,CASSESITFDEQYF,TGCGCCAGCAGTGAGTCGATTACTTTTGACGAGCAGTACTTC
.,.,TRBV27,TRBJ2-2,CASRLLVDTGELFF,TGTGCCAGCCGCTTACTAGTGGACACCGGGGAGCTGTTTTTT
.,.,TRBV11-1,TRBJ1-2,CASSPPGPYGYTF,TGTGCCAGCAGCCCGCCTGGGCCTTATGGCTACACCTTC
.,.,TRBV7-9,TRBJ1-1,CASSLIGGGRALTEAFF,TGTGCCAGCAGCTTAATAGGGGGGGGCAGGGCGTTGACTGAAGCTTTCTTT
.,TRBD1,TRBV7-9,TRBJ2-7,CASRDRGGEQYF,TGTGCCAGCAGGGACAGGGGGGGAGAGCAGTACTTC
.,.,TRBV11-3,TRBJ1-1,CASSLSVWNTEAFF,TGTGCCAGCAGCTTATCGGTATGGAACACTGAAGCTTTCTTT
.,TRBD2,TRBV4-1,TRBJ2-1,CASSQDSFLAGAQEQFF,TGCGCCAGCAGCCAAGATTCTTTCCTAGCGGGGGCTCAGGAGCAGTTCTTC
.,.,TRBV28,TRBJ2-7,CASSFGGEVYEQYF,TGTGCCAGCAGTTTCGGTGGGGAGGTGTACGAGCAGTACTTC
.,TRBD2,TRBV27,TRBJ2-7,CATSAGGPHEQYF,TGTGCCACCTCAGCGGGAGGGCCCCACGAGCAGTACTTC
.,.,TRBV15,TRBJ1-1,CATSIRVLNTEAFF,TGTGCCACCAGCATCCGGGTGCTGAACACTGAAGCTTTCTTT
.,TRBD2,TRBV4-1,TRBJ2-3,CASSQVFSGGTPPYF,TGCGCCAGCAGCCAAGTTTTTAGCGGGGGGACCCCCCCGTATTTT
.,.,TRBV29-1,TRBJ2-7,CSVEDSAAGYEQYF,TGCAGCGTTGAAGACTCGGCCGCGGGTTACGAGCAGTACTTC
.,.,TRBV5-6,TRBJ2-5,CASTTLSEGRETQYF,TGTGCCAGCACCACACTTTCGGAGGGAAGGGAGACCCAGTACTTC
.,.,TRBV4-1,TRBJ1-1,CASSQGRVTEAFF,TGCGCCAGCAGCCAAGGTCGGGTCACTGAAGCTTTCTTT
.,.,TRBV11-2,TRBJ2-7,CASSLRVVYRADEQYF,TGTGCCAGCAGCTTGAGGGTCGTGTACAGGGCTGACGAGCAGTACTTC
.,TRBD2,TRBV2,TRBJ2-1,CASTELAGNNEQFF,TGTGCCAGCACGGAACTAGCGGGGAACAATGAGCAGTTCTTC
.,.,TRBV12-5,TRBJ1-1,CATSSGNTEAFF,TGTGCTACCAGCTCAGGGAACACTGAAGCTTTCTTT
.,TRBD2,TRBV7-2,TRBJ2-1,CASSLALGGVSSAGLDEQFF,TGTGCCAGCAGCTTAGCGCTGGGGGGGGTATCCTCGGCCGGTTTGGATGAGCAGTTCTTC
.,.,TRBV6-5,TRBJ2-7,CASSYGPYEQYF,TGTGCCAGCAGTTACGGGCCCTACGAGCAGTACTTC
.,TRBD2,TRBV27,TRBJ2-1,CASSSPLAGVGNEQFF,TGTGCCAGCAGCTCTCCGCTAGCGGGAGTGGGGAATGAGCAGTTCTTC
.,.,TRBV19,TRBJ1-1,CASRVGTFTEAFF,TGTGCCAGTAGGGTCGGTACTTTCACTGAAGCTTTCTTT
.,.,TRBV2,TRBJ1-3,CASVPGTGNTIYF,TGTGCCAGCGTCCCGGGGACTGGAAACACCATATATTTT
.,TRBD1,TRBV11-1,TRBJ2-7,CASSIGQGEEYYEQYF,TGTGCCAGCAGCATTGGACAGGGGGAGGAATACTACGAGCAGTACTTC
.,TRBD2,TRBV2,TRBJ2-3,CASRGLASDTQYF,TGTGCCAGCCGGGGACTAGCATCAGATACGCAGTATTTT
.,.,TRBV29-1,TRBJ1-1,CSVVAQVGEAFF,TGCAGCGTTGTTGCCCAGGTGGGTGAAGCTTTCTTT
.,TRBD1,TRBV19,TRBJ1-2,CASSIGTGNGYTF,TGTGCCAGTAGTATCGGGACAGGGAATGGCTACACCTTC
.,TRBD1,TRBV5-8,TRBJ1-3,CASSLWAQGGEHTIYF,TGTGCCAGCAGCTTGTGGGCCCAGGGGGGCGAACACACCATATATTTT
.,.,TRBV15,TRBJ2-7,CATSPDSYYEQYF,TGTGCCACCAGCCCCGACAGTTACTACGAGCAGTACTTC
.,TRBD1,TRBV9,TRBJ1-2,CASSVGTGGDGYTF,TGTGCCAGCAGCGTCGGGACAGGGGGGGATGGCTACACCTTC
.,TRBD1,TRBV30,TRBJ2-7,CAGGVRDRDNEQYF,TGTGCCGGGGGGGTGAGGGACAGGGACAACGAGCAGTACTTC
.,TRBD1,TRBV2,TRBJ2-2,CASSAGWQGVPRELFF,TGTGCCAGCAGTGCCGGGTGGCAGGGGGTCCCACGGGAGCTGTTTTTT
.,.,TRBV19,TRBJ2-7,CASSDLTSYEQYF,TGTGCCAGTAGTGACTTAACGTCCTACGAGCAGTACTTC
.,TRBD2,TRBV28,TRBJ2-1,CASSTPGGGEGFDEQFF,TGTGCCAGCAGTACCCCCGGGGGGGGAGAGGGTTTCGATGAGCAGTTCTTC
.,TRBD1,TRBV9,TRBJ2-1,CASSVGAGQGVNEQFF,TGTGCCAGCAGCGTAGGAGCGGGACAGGGGGTGAATGAGCAGTTCTTC
.,TRBD2,TRBV7-2,TRBJ2-2,CASRIGTTNTGELFF,TGTGCCAGCAGAATCGGGACTACCAACACCGGGGAGCTGTTTTTT
.,.,TRBV4-1,TRBJ2-3,CASRWGEHTDTQYF,TGCGCCAGCCGGTGGGGGGAGCACACAGATACGCAGTATTTT
.,.,TRBV27,TRBJ1-1,CASSIGTPNTEAFF,TGTGCCAGCAGCATCGGGACTCCTAACACTGAAGCTTTCTTT
.,.,TRBV28,TRBJ2-1,CASKLEGGINEQFF,TGTGCCAGCAAGCTAGAGGGAGGAATCAATGAGCAGTTCTTC
.,TRBD1,TRBV18,TRBJ1-2,CASSHPGQGFSYGYTF,TGTGCCAGCTCACACCCGGGACAGGGGTTTTCCTATGGCTACACCTTC